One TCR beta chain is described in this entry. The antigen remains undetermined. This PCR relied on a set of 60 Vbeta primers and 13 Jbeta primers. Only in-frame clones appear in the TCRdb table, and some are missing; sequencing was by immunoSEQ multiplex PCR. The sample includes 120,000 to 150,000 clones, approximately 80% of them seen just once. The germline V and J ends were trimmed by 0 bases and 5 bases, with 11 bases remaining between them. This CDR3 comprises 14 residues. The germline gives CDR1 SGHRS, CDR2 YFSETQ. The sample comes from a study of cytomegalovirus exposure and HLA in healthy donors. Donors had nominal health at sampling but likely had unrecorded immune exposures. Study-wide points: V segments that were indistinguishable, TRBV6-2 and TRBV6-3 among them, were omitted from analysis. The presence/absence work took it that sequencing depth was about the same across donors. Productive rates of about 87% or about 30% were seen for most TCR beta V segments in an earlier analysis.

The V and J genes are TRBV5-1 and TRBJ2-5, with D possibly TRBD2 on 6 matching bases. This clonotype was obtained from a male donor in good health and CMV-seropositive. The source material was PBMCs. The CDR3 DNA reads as TGCGCCAGCAGCTTGGGCACTAGCAGGGAGACCCAGTACTTC. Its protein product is CASSLGTSRETQYF.